This entry lists 2 T cell receptor beta chains sequenced from one sample in a study of blood T cells in healthy people across ages. Using a J-beta primer mix together with a sample-barcoded 5' primer, a second PCR was run for roughly 7 to 12 cycles. TCRdb passed the 5' RACE reads through MiXCR, listing each CDR3 protein once. The repertoire consists of 550,000 to 800,000 distinct CDR3 sequences, with roughly 32% occurring once and the leading ten covering 15%. What was sequenced was blood. Receptors were obtained from a woman of 80 years or more in good health.

The chain employs TRBV24-1 and TRBJ2-2; D tentatively fits TRBD1 or TRBD2 (6 bases each). The CDR3 spans 14 residues. Germline V gene sequence: CDR1 KGHDR, CDR2 SFDVKD. The V gene lost 6 bases and the J gene lost 4 bases, with 11 bases spanning the gap. CDR3 in DNA: TGTGCCACCAGTATAGGGGGGATCACCGGGGAGCTGTTTTTT. This gives the protein CATSIGGITGELFF.

Concerning this clonotype: Possible read error: a much larger clone is one base away. J is TRBJ2-1 and V is TRBV5-5, with D possibly being TRBD2 (5 bases). CDR1 is SGHKS, CDR2 YYEKEE, per germline (reference sequence). V was cut by 1 base and J by 8 bases, with 13 bases left in between. CDR3 length: 14 residues. DNA of the CDR3: TGTGCCAGCAGCTTGAACGGACTGGTGGATGAGCAGTTCTTC. This gives the protein CASSLNGLVDEQFF.